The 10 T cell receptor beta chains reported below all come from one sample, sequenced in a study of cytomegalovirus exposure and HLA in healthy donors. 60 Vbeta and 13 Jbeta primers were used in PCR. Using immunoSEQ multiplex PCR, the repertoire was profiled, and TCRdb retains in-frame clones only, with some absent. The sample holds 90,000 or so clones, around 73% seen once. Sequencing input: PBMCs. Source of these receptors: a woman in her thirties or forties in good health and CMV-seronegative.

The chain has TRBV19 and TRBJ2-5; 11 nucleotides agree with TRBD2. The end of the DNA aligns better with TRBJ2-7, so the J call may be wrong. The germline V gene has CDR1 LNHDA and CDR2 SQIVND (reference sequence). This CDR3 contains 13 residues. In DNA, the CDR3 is TGTGCCAGTAGAACTAGCGGGAGCAACGAGCAGTACTTC. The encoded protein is CASRTSGSNEQYF.

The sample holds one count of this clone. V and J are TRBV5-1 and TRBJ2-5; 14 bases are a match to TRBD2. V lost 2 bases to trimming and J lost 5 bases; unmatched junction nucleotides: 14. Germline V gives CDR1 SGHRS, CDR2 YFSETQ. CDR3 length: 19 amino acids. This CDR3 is CASSFSPTGLAGVLETQYF. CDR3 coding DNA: TGCGCCAGCAGCTTTTCTCCCACGGGACTAGCGGGAGTGTTGGAGACCCAGTACTTC.

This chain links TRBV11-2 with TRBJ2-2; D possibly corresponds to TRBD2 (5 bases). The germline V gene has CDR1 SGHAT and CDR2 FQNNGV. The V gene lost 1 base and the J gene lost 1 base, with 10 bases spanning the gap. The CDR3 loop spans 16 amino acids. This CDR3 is CASSLGRRRNTGELFF. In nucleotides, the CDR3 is TGTGCCAGCAGCTTAGGGAGGCGACGGAACACCGGGGAGCTGTTTTTT.

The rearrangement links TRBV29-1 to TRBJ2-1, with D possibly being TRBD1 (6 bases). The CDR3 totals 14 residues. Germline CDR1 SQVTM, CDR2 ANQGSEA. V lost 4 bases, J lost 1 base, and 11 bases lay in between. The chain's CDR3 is CSVGGRGSYNEQFF. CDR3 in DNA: TGCAGCGTTGGGGGAAGGGGGTCCTACAATGAGCAGTTCTTC.

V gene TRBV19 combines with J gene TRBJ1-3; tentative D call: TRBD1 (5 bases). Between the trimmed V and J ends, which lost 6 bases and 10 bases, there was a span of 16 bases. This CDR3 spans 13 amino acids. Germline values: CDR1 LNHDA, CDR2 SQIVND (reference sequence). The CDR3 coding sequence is TGTGCCAGTAGCTACGGGACTGCTGGGACCATATATTTT. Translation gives CASSYGTAGTIYF.

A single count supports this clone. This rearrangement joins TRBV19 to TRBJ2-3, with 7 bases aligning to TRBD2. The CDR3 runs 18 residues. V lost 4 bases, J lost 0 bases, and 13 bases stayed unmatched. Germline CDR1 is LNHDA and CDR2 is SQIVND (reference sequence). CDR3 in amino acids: CASSKLKLADTSTDTQYF. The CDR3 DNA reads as TGTGCCAGTAGTAAACTCAAGCTAGCGGATACTAGCACAGATACGCAGTATTTT.

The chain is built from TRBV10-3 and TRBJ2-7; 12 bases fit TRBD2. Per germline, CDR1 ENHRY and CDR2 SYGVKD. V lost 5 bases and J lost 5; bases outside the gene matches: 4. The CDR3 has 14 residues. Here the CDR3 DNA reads TGTGCCATCAGTATTAGACTAGCGGGAGACGAGCAGTACTTC. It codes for CAISIRLAGDEQYF.

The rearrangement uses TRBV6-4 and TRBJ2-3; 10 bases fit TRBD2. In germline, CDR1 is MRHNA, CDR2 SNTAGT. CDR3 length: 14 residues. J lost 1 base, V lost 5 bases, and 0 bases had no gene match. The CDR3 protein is CASSSGGGTDTQYF. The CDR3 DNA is TGTGCCAGCAGTAGCGGGGGGGGCACAGATACGCAGTATTTT.

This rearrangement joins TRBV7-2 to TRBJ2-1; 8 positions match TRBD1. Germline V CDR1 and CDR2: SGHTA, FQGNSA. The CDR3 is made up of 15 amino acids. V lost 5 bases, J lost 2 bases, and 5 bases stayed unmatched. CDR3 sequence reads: CASSPPGGTYNEQFF. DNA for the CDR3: TGTGCCAGCAGCCCCCCAGGGGGCACCTACAATGAGCAGTTCTTC. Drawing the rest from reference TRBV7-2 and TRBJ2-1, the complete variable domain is GAGVSQSPSNKVTEKGKDVELRCDPISGHTALYWYRQSLGQGLEFLIYFQGNSAPDKSGLPSDRFSAERTGGSVSTLTIQRTQQEDSAVYLCASSPPGGTYNEQFFGPGTRLTVL.

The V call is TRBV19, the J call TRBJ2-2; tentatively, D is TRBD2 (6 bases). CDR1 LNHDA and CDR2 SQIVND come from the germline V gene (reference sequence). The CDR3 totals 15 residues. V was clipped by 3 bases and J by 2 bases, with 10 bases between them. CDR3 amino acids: CASSIASDNTGELFF. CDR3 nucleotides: TGTGCCAGTAGTATCGCTAGCGATAACACCGGGGAGCTGTTTTTT.